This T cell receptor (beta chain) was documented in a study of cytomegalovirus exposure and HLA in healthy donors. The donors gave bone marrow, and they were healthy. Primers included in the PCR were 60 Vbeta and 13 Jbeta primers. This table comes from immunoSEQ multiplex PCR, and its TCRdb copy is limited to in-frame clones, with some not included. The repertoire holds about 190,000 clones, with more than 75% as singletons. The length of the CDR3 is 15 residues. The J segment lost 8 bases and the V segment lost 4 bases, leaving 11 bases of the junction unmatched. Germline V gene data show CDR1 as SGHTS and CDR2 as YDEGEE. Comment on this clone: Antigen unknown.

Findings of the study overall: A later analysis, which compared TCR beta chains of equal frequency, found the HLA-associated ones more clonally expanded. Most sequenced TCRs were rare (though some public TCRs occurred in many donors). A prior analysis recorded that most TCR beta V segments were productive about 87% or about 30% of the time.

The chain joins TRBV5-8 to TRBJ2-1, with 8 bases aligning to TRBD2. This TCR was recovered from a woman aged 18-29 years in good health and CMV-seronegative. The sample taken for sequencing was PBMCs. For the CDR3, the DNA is TGTGCCAGCAGCGGGGGGGCGGGGGGCCTTCATGAGCAGTTCTTC. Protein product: CASSGGAGGLHEQFF.